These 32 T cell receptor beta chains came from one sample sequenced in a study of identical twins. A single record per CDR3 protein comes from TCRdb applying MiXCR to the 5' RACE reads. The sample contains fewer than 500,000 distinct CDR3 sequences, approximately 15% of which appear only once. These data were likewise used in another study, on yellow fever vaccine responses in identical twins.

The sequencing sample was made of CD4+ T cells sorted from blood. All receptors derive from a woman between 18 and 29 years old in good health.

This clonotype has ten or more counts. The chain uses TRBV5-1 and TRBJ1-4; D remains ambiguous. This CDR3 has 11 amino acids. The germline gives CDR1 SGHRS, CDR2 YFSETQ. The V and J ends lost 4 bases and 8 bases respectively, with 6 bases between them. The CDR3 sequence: CASSADEKLFF. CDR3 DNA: TGCGCCAGCAGCGCGGACGAAAAACTGTTTTTT.

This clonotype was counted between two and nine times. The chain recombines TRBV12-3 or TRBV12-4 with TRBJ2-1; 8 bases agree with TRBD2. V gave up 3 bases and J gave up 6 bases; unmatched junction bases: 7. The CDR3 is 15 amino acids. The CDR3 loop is CASSLGTSGANEQFF. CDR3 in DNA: TGTGCCAGCAGTTTGGGTACTAGCGGAGCCAATGAGCAGTTCTTC.

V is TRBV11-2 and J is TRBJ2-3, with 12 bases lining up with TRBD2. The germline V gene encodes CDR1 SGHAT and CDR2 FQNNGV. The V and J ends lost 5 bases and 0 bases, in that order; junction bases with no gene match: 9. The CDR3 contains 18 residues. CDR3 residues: CASSPLAGGRISTDTQYF. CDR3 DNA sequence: TGTGCCAGCAGCCCTCTAGCGGGAGGGAGAATTAGCACAGATACGCAGTATTTT.

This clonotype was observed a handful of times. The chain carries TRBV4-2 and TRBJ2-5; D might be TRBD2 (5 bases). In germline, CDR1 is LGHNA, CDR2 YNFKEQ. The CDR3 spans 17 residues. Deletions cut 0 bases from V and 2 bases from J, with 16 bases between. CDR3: CASSQDGGRGRQETQYF. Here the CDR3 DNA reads TGTGCCAGCAGCCAAGATGGTGGGAGAGGCAGGCAAGAGACCCAGTACTTC.

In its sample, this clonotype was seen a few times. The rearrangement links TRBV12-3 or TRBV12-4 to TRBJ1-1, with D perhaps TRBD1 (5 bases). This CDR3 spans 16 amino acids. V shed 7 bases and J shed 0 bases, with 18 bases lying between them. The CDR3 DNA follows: TGTGCCAGCACCGCCCAACCGGGGCACTTGAACACTGAAGCTTTCTTT. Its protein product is CASTAQPGHLNTEAFF.

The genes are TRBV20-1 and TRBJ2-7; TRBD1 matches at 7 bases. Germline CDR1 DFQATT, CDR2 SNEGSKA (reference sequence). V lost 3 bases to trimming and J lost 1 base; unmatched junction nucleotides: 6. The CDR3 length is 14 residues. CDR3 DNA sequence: TGCAGTGCTAGGGGGGCAGGGGGATCCTACGAGCAGTACTTC. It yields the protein CSARGAGGSYEQYF.

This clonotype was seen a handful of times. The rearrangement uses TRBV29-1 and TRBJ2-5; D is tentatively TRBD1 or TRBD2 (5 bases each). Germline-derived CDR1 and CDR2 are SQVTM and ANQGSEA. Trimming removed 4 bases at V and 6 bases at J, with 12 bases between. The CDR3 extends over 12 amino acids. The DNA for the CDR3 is TGCAGCGTTGTTAGAGGGGAGAAGACCCAGTACTTC. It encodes CSVVRGEKTQYF.

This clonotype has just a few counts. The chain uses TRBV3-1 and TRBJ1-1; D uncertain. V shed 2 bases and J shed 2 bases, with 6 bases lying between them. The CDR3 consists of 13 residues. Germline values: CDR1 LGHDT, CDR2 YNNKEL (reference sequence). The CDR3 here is CASSQLLNTEAFF. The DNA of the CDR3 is TGTGCCAGCAGCCAACTCCTAAACACTGAAGCTTTCTTT.

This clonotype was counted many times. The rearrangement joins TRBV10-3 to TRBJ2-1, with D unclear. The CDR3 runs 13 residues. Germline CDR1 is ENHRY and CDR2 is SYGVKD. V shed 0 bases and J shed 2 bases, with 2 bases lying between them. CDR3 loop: CAISESAYNEQFF. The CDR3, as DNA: TGTGCCATCAGTGAGTCGGCCTACAATGAGCAGTTCTTC.

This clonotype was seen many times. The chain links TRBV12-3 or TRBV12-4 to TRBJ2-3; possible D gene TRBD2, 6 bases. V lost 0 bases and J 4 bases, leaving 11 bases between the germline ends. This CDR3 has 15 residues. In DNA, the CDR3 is TGTGCCAGCAGTTTAGCGGGGGGTGTCGCAGATACGCAGTATTTT. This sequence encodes CASSLAGGVADTQYF.

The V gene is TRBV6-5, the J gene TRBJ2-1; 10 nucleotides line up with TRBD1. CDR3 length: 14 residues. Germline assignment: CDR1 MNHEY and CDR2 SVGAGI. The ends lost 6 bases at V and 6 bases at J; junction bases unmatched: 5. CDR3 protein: CASRGTGAGNEQFF. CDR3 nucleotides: TGTGCCAGCAGGGGGACAGGGGCAGGCAATGAGCAGTTCTTC.

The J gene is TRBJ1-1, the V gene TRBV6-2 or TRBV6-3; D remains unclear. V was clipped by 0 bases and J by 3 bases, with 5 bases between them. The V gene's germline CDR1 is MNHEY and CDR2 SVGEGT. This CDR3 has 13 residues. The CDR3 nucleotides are TGTGCCAGCAGTTACTCGAAGGACACTGAAGCTTTCTTT. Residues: CASSYSKDTEAFF.

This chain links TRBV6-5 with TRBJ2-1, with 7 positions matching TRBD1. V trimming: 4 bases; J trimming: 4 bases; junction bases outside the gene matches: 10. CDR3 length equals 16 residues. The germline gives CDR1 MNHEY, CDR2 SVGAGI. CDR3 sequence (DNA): TGTGCCAGCAGTTTACTCCCGGGACAGCTTTACAATGAGCAGTTCTTC. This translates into CASSLLPGQLYNEQFF.

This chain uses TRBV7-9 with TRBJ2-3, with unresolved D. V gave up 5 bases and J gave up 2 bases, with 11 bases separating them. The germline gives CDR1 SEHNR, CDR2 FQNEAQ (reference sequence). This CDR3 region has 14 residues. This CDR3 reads CASSQVGVTDTQYF. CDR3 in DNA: TGTGCCAGCAGCCAGGTCGGTGTCACAGATACGCAGTATTTT.

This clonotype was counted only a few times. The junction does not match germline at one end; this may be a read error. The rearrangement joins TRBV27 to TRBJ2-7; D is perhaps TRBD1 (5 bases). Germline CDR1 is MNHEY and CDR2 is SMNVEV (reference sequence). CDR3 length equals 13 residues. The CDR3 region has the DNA TGTGCCAGCAGTTATAGGGGATCCTCCGAGCAGTACTTC. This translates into CASSYRGSSEQYF.

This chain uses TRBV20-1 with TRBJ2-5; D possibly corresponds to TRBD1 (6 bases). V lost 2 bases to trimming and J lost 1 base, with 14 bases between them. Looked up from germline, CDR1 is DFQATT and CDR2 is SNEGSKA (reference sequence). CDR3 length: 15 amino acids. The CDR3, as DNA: TGCAGTGCTAGAAAAACCGGGACACCCCAAGAGACCCAGTACTTC. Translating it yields CSARKTGTPQETQYF.

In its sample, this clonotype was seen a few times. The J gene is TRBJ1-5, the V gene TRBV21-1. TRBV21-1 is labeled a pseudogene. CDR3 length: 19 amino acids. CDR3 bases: TGTGCCAGCAGCAAAGATAGGGTAGGGATGAGGTATAGCAATCAGCCCCAGCATTTT. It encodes CASSKDRVGMRYSNQPQHF.

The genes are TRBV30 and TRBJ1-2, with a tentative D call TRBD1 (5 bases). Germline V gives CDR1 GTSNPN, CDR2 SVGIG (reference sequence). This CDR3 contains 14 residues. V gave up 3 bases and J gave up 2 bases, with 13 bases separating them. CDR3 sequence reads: CAWREGSFNYGYTF. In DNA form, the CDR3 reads TGTGCCTGGAGGGAGGGGAGTTTCAACTATGGCTACACCTTC. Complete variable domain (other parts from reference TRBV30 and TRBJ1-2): SQTIHQWPATLVQPVGSPLSLECTVEGTSNPNLYWYRQAAGRGLQLLFYSVGIGQISSEVPQNLSASRPQDRQFILSSKKLLLSDSGFYLCAWREGSFNYGYTFGSGTRLTVV.

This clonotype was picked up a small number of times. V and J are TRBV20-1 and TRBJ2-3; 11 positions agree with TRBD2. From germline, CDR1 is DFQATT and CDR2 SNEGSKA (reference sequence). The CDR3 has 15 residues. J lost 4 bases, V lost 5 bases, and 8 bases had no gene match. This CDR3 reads CSASNLAGGADTQYF. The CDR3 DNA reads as TGCAGTGCTTCCAACTTAGCGGGAGGGGCAGATACGCAGTATTTT.

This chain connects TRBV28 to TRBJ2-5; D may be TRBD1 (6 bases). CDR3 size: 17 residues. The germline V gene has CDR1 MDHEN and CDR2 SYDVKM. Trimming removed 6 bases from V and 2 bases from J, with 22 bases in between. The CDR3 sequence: CASRPDTTRGQQETQYF. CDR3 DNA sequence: TGTGCCAGCAGACCCGACACGACCAGGGGTCAGCAAGAGACCCAGTACTTC.

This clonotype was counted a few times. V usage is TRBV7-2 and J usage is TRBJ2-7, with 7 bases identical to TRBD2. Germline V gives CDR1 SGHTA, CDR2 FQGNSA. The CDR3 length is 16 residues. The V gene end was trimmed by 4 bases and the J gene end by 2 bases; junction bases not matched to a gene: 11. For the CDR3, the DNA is TGTGCCAGCAGCTGGGGGGGGAGAACAGTTACCTACGAGCAGTACTTC. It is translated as CASSWGGRTVTYEQYF.

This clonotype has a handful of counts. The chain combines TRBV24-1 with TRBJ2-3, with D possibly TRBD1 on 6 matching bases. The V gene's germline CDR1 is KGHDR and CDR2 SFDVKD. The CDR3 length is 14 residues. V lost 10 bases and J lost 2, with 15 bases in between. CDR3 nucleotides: TGTGCCACGGGACACCTACTCGACACAGATACGCAGTATTTT. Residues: CATGHLLDTDTQYF.

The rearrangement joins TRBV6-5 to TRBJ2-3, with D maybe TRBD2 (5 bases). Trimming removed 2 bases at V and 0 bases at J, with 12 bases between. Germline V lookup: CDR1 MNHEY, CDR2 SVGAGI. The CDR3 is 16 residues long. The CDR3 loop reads CASSYGRALSTDTQYF. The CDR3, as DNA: TGTGCCAGCAGTTACGGGCGGGCCTTGAGCACAGATACGCAGTATTTT.

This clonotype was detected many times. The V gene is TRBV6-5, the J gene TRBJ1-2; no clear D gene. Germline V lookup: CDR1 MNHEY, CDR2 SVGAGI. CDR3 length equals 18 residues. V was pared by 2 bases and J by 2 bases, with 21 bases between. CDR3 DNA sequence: TGTGCCAGCAGTTACCCCCCGGGCAGCCTATATTCAAACTATGGCTACACCTTC. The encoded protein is CASSYPPGSLYSNYGYTF.

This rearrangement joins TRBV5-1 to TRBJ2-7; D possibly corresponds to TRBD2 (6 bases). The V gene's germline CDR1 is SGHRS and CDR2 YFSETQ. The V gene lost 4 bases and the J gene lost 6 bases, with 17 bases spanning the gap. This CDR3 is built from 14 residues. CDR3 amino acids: CASSPGLGGGEQYF. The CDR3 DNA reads TGCGCCAGCAGCCCGGGACTTGGTGGGGGCGAGCAGTACTTC.

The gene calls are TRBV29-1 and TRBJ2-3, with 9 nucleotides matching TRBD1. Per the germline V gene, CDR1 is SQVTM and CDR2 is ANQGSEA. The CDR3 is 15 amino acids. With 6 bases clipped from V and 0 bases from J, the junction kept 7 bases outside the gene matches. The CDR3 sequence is CSVVDRGSSTDTQYF. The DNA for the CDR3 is TGCAGCGTAGTAGACAGGGGGTCTAGCACAGATACGCAGTATTTT.

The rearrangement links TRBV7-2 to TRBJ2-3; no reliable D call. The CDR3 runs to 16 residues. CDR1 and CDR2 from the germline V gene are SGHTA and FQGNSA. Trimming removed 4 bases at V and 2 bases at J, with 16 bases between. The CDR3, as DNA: TGTGCCAGCAGCTCGGAAAAGAGAAGAGCCACAGATACGCAGTATTTT. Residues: CASSSEKRRATDTQYF.

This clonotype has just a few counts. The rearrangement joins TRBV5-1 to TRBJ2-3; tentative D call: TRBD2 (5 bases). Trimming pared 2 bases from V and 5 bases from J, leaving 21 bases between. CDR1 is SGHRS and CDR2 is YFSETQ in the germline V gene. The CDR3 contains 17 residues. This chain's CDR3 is CASSFRSSGLIGDTQYF. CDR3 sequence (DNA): TGCGCCAGCAGCTTCCGTTCCTCAGGACTGATCGGAGATACGCAGTATTTT.

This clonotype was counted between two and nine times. CDR3 sequence: CSARDRGQSSYEQYF. The CDR3 DNA reads TGCAGTGCTAGAGATCGGGGCCAAAGCTCCTACGAGCAGTACTTC. J is TRBJ2-7 and V is TRBV20-1; D may match TRBD1 or TRBD2 (5 bases each). Germline-derived CDR1 and CDR2 are DFQATT and SNEGSKA (reference sequence). V shed 0 bases and J shed 0 bases, with 12 bases lying between them. The CDR3 has 15 amino acids.

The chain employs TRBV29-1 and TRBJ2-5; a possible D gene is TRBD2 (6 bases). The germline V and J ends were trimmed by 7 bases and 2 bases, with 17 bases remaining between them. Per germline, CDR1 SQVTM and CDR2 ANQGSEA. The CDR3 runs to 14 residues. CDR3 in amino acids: CSAAGGGIQETQYF. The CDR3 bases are TGCAGCGCCGCCGGTGGGGGGATACAAGAGACCCAGTACTTC. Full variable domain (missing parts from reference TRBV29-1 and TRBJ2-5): SAVISQKPSRDICQRGTSLTIQCQVDSQVTMMFWYRQQPGQSLTLIATANQGSEATYESGFVIDKFPISRPNLTFSTLTVSNMSPEDSSIYLCSAAGGGIQETQYFGPGTRLLVL.

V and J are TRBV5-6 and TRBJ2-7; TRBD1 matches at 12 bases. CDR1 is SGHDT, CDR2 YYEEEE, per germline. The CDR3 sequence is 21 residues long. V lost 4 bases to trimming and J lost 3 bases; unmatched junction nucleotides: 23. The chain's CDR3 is CASSLLLSGTGGPSGNYEQYF. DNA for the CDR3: TGTGCCAGCAGCCTGCTACTCTCCGGGACAGGGGGCCCTAGCGGGAACTACGAGCAGTACTTC. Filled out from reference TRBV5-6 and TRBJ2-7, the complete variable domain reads DAGVTQSPTHLIKTRGQQVTLRCSPKSGHDTVSWYQQALGQGPQFIFQYYEEEERQRGNFPDRFSGHQFPNYSSELNVNALLLGDSALYLCASSLLLSGTGGPSGNYEQYFGPGTRLTVT.

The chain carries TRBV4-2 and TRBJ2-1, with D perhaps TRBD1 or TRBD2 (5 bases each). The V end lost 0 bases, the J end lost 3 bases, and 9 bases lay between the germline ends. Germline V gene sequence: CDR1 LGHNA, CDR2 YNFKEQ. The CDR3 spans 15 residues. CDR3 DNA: TGTGCCAGCAGCCAAGACTGGGACGGCTACAATGAGCAGTTCTTC. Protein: CASSQDWDGYNEQFF.